These 2 T cell receptor beta chains were all obtained from the same sample, sequenced in a study of technical replicates of blood from several donors. Clones were sequenced by immunoSEQ multiplex PCR, and TCRdb holds only the in-frame ones, with some missing. The sample comprises 79,000 or so clones, about 96% of which are singletons, and 0.3% to 0.35% rests with the top ten. Sequenced input: T cells isolated from PBMCs. Receptors originate from a human donor in good health.

Comment on this clone: The germline gene is not matched at one end of the junction; a read error may be the cause. The rearrangement links TRBV29-1 to TRBJ2-1; TRBD2 aligns across 9 bases. This CDR3 is 14 amino acids long. CDR1 is SQVTM, CDR2 ANQGSEA, per germline. The CDR3 bases are TGCAGCGTGGAAGCTAGCGGGGAATACAATGAGCAGTTCTTC. Its protein product is CSVEASGEYNEQFF.

The rearrangement uses TRBV7-9 and TRBJ1-1, with TRBD1 as a possible D gene (5 bases). The CDR3 is made up of 15 amino acids. V was trimmed by 1 base and J by 7 bases, leaving 16 bases between them. CDR1 is SEHNR, CDR2 FQNEAQ, per germline (reference sequence). The CDR3 bases are TGTGCCAGCAGCTTAGTGATACAGGATGAAATTGAAGCTTTCTTT. Protein product: CASSLVIQDEIEAFF.